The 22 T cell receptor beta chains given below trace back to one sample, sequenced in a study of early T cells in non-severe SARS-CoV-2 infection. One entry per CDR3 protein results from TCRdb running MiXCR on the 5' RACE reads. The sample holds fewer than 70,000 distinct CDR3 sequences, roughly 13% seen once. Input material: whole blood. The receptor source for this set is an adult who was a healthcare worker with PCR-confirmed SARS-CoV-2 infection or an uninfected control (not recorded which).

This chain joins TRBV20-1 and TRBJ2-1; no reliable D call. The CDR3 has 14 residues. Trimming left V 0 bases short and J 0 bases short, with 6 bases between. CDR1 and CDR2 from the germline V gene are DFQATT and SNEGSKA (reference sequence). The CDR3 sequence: CSARDWSSYNEQFF. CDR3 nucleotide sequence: TGCAGTGCTAGAGATTGGAGCTCCTACAATGAGCAGTTCTTC.

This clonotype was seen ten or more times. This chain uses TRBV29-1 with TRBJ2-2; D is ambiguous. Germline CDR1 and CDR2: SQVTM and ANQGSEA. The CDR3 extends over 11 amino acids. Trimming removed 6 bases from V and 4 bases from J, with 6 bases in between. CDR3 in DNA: TGCAGCGTCGCAGCCACCGGGGAGCTGTTTTTT. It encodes CSVAATGELFF.

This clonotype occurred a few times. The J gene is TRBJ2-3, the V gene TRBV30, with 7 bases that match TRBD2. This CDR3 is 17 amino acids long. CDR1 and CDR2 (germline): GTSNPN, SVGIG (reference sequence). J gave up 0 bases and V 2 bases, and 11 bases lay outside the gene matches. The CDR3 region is CAWSIGRLAVSTDTQYF. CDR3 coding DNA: TGTGCCTGGAGTATAGGTCGGCTAGCGGTTAGCACAGATACGCAGTATTTT. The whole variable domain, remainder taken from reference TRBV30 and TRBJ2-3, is SQTIHQWPATLVQPVGSPLSLECTVEGTSNPNLYWYRQAAGRGLQLLFYSVGIGQISSEVPQNLSASRPQDRQFILSSKKLLLSDSGFYLCAWSIGRLAVSTDTQYFGPGTRLTVL.

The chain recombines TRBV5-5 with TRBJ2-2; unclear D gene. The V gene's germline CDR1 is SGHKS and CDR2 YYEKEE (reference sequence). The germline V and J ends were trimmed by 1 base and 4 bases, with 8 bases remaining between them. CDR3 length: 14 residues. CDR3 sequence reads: CASSLIHRTGELFF. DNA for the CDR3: TGTGCCAGCAGCTTGATACACCGCACCGGGGAGCTGTTTTTT.

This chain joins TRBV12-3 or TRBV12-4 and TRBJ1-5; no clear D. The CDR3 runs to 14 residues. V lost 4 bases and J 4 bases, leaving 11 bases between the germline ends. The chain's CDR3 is CASSSVGKNQPQHF. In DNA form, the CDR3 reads TGTGCCAGCAGTTCGGTGGGAAAGAATCAGCCCCAGCATTTT.

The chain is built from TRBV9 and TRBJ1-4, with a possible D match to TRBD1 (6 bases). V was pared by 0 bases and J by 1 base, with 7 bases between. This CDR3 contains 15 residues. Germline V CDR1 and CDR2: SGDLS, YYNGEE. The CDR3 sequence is CASSVGGRTNEKLFF. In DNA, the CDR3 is TGTGCCAGCAGCGTAGGGGGGCGAACTAATGAAAAACTGTTTTTT. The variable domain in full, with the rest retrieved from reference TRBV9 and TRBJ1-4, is DSGVTQTPKHLITATGQRVTLRCSPRSGDLSVYWYQQSLDQGLQFLIQYYNGEERAKGNILERFSAQQFPDLHSELNLSSLELGDSALYFCASSVGGRTNEKLFFGSGTQLSVL.

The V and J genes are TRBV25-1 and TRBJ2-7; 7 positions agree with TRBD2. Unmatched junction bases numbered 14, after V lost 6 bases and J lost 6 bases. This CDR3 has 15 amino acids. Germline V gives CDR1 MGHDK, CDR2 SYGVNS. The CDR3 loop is CASSPLPGEGGEQYF. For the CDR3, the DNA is TGTGCCAGCAGCCCCCTACCCGGGGAGGGTGGCGAGCAGTACTTC.

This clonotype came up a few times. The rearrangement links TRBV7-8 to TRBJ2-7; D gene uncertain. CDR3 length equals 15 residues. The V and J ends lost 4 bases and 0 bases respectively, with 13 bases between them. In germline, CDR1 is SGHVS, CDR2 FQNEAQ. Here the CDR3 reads CASSSGPSISYEQYF. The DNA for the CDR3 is TGTGCCAGCAGCTCTGGACCCTCCATCTCCTACGAGCAGTACTTC. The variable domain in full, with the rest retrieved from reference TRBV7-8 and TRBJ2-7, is GAGVSQSPRYKVAKRGQDVALRCDPISGHVSLFWYQQALGQGPEFLTYFQNEAQLDKSGLPSDRFFAERPEGSVSTLKIQRTQQEDSAVYLCASSSGPSISYEQYFGPGTRLTVT.

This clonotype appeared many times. The CDR3 reads CASSHNRAVTYEQYF. CDR3 coding DNA: TGTGCCAGCAGCCATAACCGGGCGGTTACCTACGAGCAGTACTTC. V and J are TRBV3-1 and TRBJ2-7; D gene unclear. The CDR3 loop spans 15 amino acids. V was cut by 3 bases and J by 2 bases, with 14 bases left in between. The germline CDR1 and CDR2 sequences are LGHDT and YNNKEL (reference sequence).

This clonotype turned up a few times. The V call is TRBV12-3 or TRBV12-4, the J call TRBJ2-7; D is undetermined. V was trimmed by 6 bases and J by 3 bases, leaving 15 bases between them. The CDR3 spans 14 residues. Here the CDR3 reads CASSLGTSVYEQYF. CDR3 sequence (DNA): TGTGCCAGCAGCCTGGGAACATCCGTCTACGAGCAGTACTTC.

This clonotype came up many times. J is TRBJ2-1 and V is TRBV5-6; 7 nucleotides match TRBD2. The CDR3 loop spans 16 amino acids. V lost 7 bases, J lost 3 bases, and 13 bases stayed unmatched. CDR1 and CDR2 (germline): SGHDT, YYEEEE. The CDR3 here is CASAGGSSGLYNEQFF. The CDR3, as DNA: TGTGCCAGCGCCGGGGGGTCGAGCGGGCTCTACAATGAGCAGTTCTTC.

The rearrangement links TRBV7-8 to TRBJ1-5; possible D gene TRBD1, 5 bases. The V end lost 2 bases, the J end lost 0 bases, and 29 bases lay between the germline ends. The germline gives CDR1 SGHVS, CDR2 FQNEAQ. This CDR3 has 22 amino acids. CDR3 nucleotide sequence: TGTGCCAGCAGCTTATCTCGACAGTTAATCCCTCAGGGCAATTATAGCAATCAGCCCCAGCATTTT. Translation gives CASSLSRQLIPQGNYSNQPQHF.

As DNA, the CDR3 is TGTGCCAGCAACAGGGACCCGAACACTGAAGCTTTCTTT. Translating gives CASNRDPNTEAFF. The rearrangement links TRBV28 to TRBJ1-1; D may be TRBD1 (6 bases). Trimming took 7 bases from V and 1 from J, leaving 10 bases between them. Germline V gives CDR1 MDHEN, CDR2 SYDVKM. This CDR3 has 13 amino acids.

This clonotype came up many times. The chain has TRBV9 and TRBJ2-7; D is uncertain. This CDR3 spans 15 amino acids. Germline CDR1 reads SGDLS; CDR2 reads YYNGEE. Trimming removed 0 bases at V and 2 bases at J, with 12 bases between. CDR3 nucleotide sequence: TGTGCCAGCAGCGTAGCACCGGAAACCACCTACGAGCAGTACTTC. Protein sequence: CASSVAPETTYEQYF.

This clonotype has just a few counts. In DNA, the CDR3 is TGTGCCAGCAGCACCATCCCCCAGGGGGCGAACACCGGGGAGCTGTTTTTT. Its protein is CASSTIPQGANTGELFF. The chain is built from TRBV7-6 and TRBJ2-2, with 7 bases identical to TRBD1. The junction had 9 bases not matched to a gene; V was cut back by 5 bases and J by 0 bases. This CDR3 spans 17 amino acids. Germline lookup yields CDR1 SGHVS and CDR2 FNYEAQ.

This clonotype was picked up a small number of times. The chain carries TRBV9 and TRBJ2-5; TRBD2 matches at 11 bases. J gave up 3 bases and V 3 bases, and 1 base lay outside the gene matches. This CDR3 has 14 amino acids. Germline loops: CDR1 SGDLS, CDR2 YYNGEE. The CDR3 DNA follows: TGTGCCAGCAGCGCGGGACTAGCGGAAGAGACCCAGTACTTC. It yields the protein CASSAGLAEETQYF.

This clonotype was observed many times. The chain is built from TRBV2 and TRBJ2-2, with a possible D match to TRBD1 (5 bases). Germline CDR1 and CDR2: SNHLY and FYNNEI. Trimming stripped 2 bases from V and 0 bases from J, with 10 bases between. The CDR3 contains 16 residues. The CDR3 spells CASSERQFANTGELFF. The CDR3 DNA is TGTGCCAGCAGTGAAAGACAGTTTGCGAACACCGGGGAGCTGTTTTTT.

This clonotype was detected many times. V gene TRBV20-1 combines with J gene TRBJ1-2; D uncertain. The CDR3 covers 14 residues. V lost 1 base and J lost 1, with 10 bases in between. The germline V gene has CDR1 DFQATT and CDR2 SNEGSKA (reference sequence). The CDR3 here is CSARANSINYGYTF. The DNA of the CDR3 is TGCAGTGCTAGAGCCAATTCGATTAACTATGGCTACACCTTC.

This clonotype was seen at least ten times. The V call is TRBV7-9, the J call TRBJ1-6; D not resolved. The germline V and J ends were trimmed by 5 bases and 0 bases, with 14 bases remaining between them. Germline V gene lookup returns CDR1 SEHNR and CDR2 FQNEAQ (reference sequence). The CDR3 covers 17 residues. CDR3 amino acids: CASSAGVMSSYNSPLHF. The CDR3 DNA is TGTGCCAGCAGCGCCGGGGTAATGAGCTCCTATAATTCACCCCTCCACTTT.

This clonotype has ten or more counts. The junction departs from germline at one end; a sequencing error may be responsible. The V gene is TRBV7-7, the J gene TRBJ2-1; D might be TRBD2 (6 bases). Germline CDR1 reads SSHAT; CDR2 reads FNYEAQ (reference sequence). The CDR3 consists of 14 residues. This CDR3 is CASSLGLTGDEQFF. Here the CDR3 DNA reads TGTGCTAGCAGCTTAGGACTAACGGGGGATGAGCAGTTCTTC.

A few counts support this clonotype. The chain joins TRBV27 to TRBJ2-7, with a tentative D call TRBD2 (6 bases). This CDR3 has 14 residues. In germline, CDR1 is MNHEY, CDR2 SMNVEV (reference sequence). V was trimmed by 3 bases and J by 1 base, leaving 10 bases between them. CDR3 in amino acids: CASSLAGKSYEQYF. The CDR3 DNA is TGTGCCAGCAGTTTGGCGGGGAAATCCTACGAGCAGTACTTC.

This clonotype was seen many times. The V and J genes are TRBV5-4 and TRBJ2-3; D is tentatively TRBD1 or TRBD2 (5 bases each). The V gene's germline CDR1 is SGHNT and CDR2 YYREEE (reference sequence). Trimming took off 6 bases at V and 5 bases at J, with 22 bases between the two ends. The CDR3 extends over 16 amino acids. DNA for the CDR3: TGTGCCAGCATCCCCTTTGGGACCGCCCGGGGAGATACGCAGTATTTT. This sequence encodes CASIPFGTARGDTQYF.